The source of this T cell receptor (beta chain) is a study of neurological immune-mediated disorders. Regarding the study as a whole: Among expanded clones, no CDR3 amino acid sequences were shared across subjects, a pattern suggesting private repertoires in all groups.

Between the trimmed V and J ends, which lost 4 bases and 9 bases, there was a span of 16 bases. Germline V gives CDR1 SEHNR, CDR2 FQNEAQ (reference sequence). This CDR3 comprises 14 residues. This clonotype has at least ten counts. What it binds is not known. TCRdb processed the 5' RACE reads anew with MiXCR; each CDR3 protein has one entry. This sample has about 31,000 distinct CDR3 sequences, with around 4% found just once. The chain carries TRBV7-9 and TRBJ2-1, with D maybe TRBD1 (7 bases). Sequencing was performed on CD4+ T cells from blood. This TCR derives from a woman between 35 and 50 years old in good health. The CDR3 sequence: CASSYSDRRGEQFF. The CDR3 DNA is TGTGCCAGCAGCTACTCGGACAGGCGGGGTGAGCAGTTCTTC.